These T cell receptor beta chains were read from a single sample in a study of Ad26.COV2.S vaccination and SARS-CoV-2 variants. Profiling relied on immunoSEQ multiplex PCR, and the TCRdb table lists in-frame clones only, not all of them. The sample holds about 680,000 clones, 89% seen once. Material: peripheral blood, obtained in a trial of Ad26.COV2.S vaccine versus placebo. The receptors were sampled from a person between 18 and 65 years old who received the Ad26.COV2.S COVID-19 vaccine or a placebo. CDR3s include the opening cysteine and the closing phenylalanine or tryptophan. The D gene is left open where the match is weak. Size tells how often a clone was seen (once, few, many) or the class of an expanded clone, and some rows leave it out.

NA	TRBV12-5	TRBJ1-1	NA	CASGIRGRNTEAFF	TGTGCTAGTGGAATCAGGGGAAGGAACACTGAAGCTTTCTTT
NA	TRBV7-2	TRBJ1-5	TRBD1	CASSLVGTGDQPQHF	TGTGCCAGCAGCTTAGTAGGGACAGGGGATCAGCCCCAGCATTTT
NA	TRBV30	TRBJ1-4	NA	CAWSAPGPEKLFF	TGTGCCTGGAGTGCACCCGGACCTGAAAAACTGTTTTTT
NA	TRBV25-1	TRBJ2-1	TRBD2	CASSRREAGNEQFF	TGTGCCAGCAGTCGGCGGGAGGCGGGTAATGAGCAGTTCTTC
few	TRBV6-5	TRBJ1-1	TRBD1	CATPRDSLMNTEAFF	TGTGCCACTCCCCGGGACAGCCTTATGAACACTGAAGCTTTCTTT
NA	TRBV11-3	TRBJ2-3	NA	CASSKGMYSTDTQYF	TGTGCCAGCAGTAAAGGGATGTACTCCACAGATACGCAGTATTTT
NA	TRBV4-3	TRBJ2-7	NA	CASSRDRNYEQYF	TGCGCCAGCAGCCGAGACAGGAACTACGAGCAGTACTTC
NA	TRBV5-1	TRBJ2-1	NA	CASSFDNEQFF	TGCGCCAGCAGCTTTGATAATGAGCAGTTCTTC
NA	TRBV18	TRBJ2-1	NA	CASSPLAGLSNEQFF	TGTGCCAGCTCACCTCTCGCGGGGTTGTCCAATGAGCAGTTCTTC
NA	TRBV9	TRBJ1-6	TRBD1	CASSRFGQGEVAPLHF	TGTGCCAGCAGTCGATTTGGACAGGGGGAAGTTGCACCCCTCCACTTT
NA	TRBV9	TRBJ2-3	TRBD1	CASSTNRDRGTDTQYF	TGTGCCAGCAGCACCAACCGGGACAGGGGCACAGATACGCAGTATTTT
NA	TRBV5-1	TRBJ1-5	NA	CASSLAGQGGQPQHF	TGCGCCAGCAGCTTGGCGGGGCAGGGAGGGCAGCCCCAGCATTTT
few	TRBV6-5	TRBJ1-6	TRBD1	CASTRDRGGNSPLHF	TGTGCCAGCACCCGGGACAGGGGTGGGAATTCACCCCTCCACTTT
NA	TRBV18	TRBJ1-1	NA	CASSLPGSEAFF	TGTGCCAGCTCACTGCCAGGGAGTGAAGCTTTCTTT
few	TRBV11-2	TRBJ2-2	NA	CASSPGAVNTGELFF	TGTGCCAGCAGCCCCGGGGCAGTGAACACCGGGGAGCTGTTTTTT
NA	TRBV5-8	TRBJ1-2	NA	CASSSDRTGIRGYTF	TGTGCCAGCAGCTCAGACAGAACAGGGATTCGTGGCTACACCTTC
NA	TRBV7-8	TRBJ2-4	TRBD1	CASSLGQEKNIQYF	TGTGCCAGCAGCTTGGGACAGGAAAAAAACATTCAGTACTTC
NA	TRBV24-1	TRBJ2-5	NA	CATSSVRLQETQYF	TGTGCCACCTCATCGGTGCGTCTGCAAGAGACCCAGTACTTC
NA	TRBV27	TRBJ2-2	NA	CASSLVGAGELFF	TGTGCCAGCAGTTTAGTGGGGGCCGGGGAGCTGTTTTTT
NA	TRBV6-6	TRBJ2-3	NA	CASSYRQITTDTQYF	TGTGCCAGCAGTTACAGACAGATTACCACAGATACGCAGTATTTT
NA	TRBV7-9	TRBJ1-5	NA	CASSLMGVGQPQHF	TGTGCCAGCAGCCTTATGGGGGTAGGTCAGCCCCAGCATTTT
NA	TRBV6-5	TRBJ2-1	TRBD1	CASRRDSAYNEQFF	TGTGCCAGCAGGAGGGACAGTGCCTACAATGAGCAGTTCTTC
NA	TRBV19	TRBJ1-4	TRBD1	CASNTGTGTNEKLFF	TGTGCCAGTAATACCGGGACAGGAACTAATGAAAAACTGTTTTTT
NA	TRBV6-2/TRBV6-3	TRBJ1-1	TRBD1	CASSYSWGQGTEAFF	TGTGCCAGCAGTTACTCGTGGGGACAGGGCACTGAAGCTTTCTTT
NA	TRBV11-2	TRBJ2-1	TRBD2	CASSPGRGTSGTPNEQFF	TGTGCCAGCAGCCCCGGTAGGGGGACTAGCGGGACCCCCAATGAGCAGTTCTTC
NA	TRBV5-5	TRBJ2-1	NA	CASSQGGHNEQFF	TGTGCCAGCAGCCAGGGGGGGCACAATGAGCAGTTCTTC
NA	TRBV19	TRBJ1-1	NA	CASTNWRENTEAFF	TGTGCCAGTACCAACTGGAGGGAGAACACTGAAGCTTTCTTT
NA	TRBV19	TRBJ2-2	NA	CASSPDRRQRELFF	TGTGCCAGTAGCCCCGACAGGCGCCAAAGGGAGCTGTTTTTT
NA	TRBV5-8	TRBJ2-1	NA	CASSLDRGTTYNEQFF	TGTGCCAGCAGCTTGGATAGGGGGACAACCTACAATGAGCAGTTCTTC
NA	TRBV10-2	TRBJ2-5	NA	CASSEPLETQYF	TGCGCCAGCAGTGAGCCCTTGGAGACCCAGTACTTC
NA	TRBV5-1	TRBJ2-1	NA	CASSEAPLDSYNEQFF	TGCGCCAGCAGCGAGGCTCCATTGGATTCGTACAATGAGCAGTTCTTC
NA	TRBV19	TRBJ2-7	NA	CASSMPRRPYEQYF	TGTGCCAGTAGTATGCCTAGGCGCCCCTACGAGCAGTACTTC
NA	TRBV6-6	TRBJ2-5	NA	CASSLPRGPLQETQYF	TGTGCCAGCAGCCTACCGCGGGGGCCCCTCCAAGAGACCCAGTACTTC
NA	TRBV30	TRBJ2-7	TRBD1	CAWDRDTYEQYF	TGTGCCTGGGACAGGGACACCTACGAGCAGTACTTC
NA	TRBV19	TRBJ1-6	NA	CASSMGFNYNSPLHF	TGTGCCAGTAGTATGGGGTTCAACTATAATTCACCCCTCCACTTT
NA	TRBV7-2	TRBJ1-2	NA	CASSPQGSGRSPYTF	TGTGCCAGCAGCCCCCAAGGCTCAGGGAGGTCGCCTTACACCTTC
NA	TRBV30	TRBJ2-2	NA	CAWSVVSRANTGELFF	TGTGCCTGGAGTGTAGTGTCGAGGGCGAACACCGGGGAGCTGTTTTTT